Below are 29 T cell receptor beta chains sequenced from a single sample in a study of T cell responses to AZD1222 COVID-19 vaccine. Using immunoSEQ multiplex PCR, the repertoire was profiled, and TCRdb retains in-frame clones only, with some absent. In the table there are about 160,000 clones, roughly 90% of which are singletons. The sample in question was peripheral blood, obtained on day 0 of AZD1222 vaccination. The source is an adult in good health.

The chain employs TRBV18 and TRBJ2-5; 9 bases map to TRBD1. The CDR3 consists of 15 residues. The germline V gene encodes CDR1 KGHSH and CDR2 LQKENI. V was clipped by 1 base and J by 5 bases; unmatched bases: 5. CDR3 protein: CASSPRDREVETQYF. The CDR3 region has the DNA TGTGCCAGCTCACCACGGGACAGGGAAGTGGAGACCCAGTACTTC.

This clone was observed a single time. This chain uses TRBV19 with TRBJ1-6, with 10 positions matching TRBD1. V shed 4 bases, J shed 6 bases, and the junction held 6 bases outside the gene matches. The CDR3 covers 16 residues. Germline V gene sequence: CDR1 LNHDA, CDR2 SQIVND (reference sequence). CDR3 region: CASSTTGTGVNSPLHF. The CDR3 DNA reads TGTGCCAGTAGTACAACCGGGACAGGGGTTAATTCACCCCTCCACTTT.

The chain joins TRBV6-6 to TRBJ1-4; 7 nucleotides agree with TRBD1. The junction had 8 bases not matched to a gene; V was cut back by 5 bases and J by 5 bases. From germline, CDR1 is MNHNY and CDR2 SVGAGI (reference sequence). This CDR3 contains 15 residues. CDR3 loop: CASSAQTGINEKLFF. Here the CDR3 DNA reads TGTGCCAGCAGTGCCCAGACAGGGATAAATGAAAAACTGTTTTTT.

The chain couples TRBV6-4 to TRBJ2-1; D unresolved. The germline V gene encodes CDR1 MRHNA and CDR2 SNTAGT. The CDR3 length is 13 residues. Deletions cut 0 bases from V and 7 bases from J, with 7 bases between. This CDR3 reads CASSDSSWNEQFF. The CDR3 DNA sequence: TGTGCCAGCAGTGACTCGTCGTGGAATGAGCAGTTCTTC.

This chain uses TRBV20-1 with TRBJ2-1; D not resolved. The CDR3 covers 11 residues. Germline CDR1 is DFQATT and CDR2 is SNEGSKA (reference sequence). V lost 4 bases and J 6 bases, leaving 7 bases between the germline ends. CDR3: CSAIFLNEQFF. CDR3 sequence (DNA): TGCAGTGCTATTTTTCTCAATGAGCAGTTCTTC.

Written as DNA, the CDR3 is TGTGCCAGCAGAGAGTTCCAGGGAATCGACAATCAGCCCCAGCATTTT. Amino acids: CASREFQGIDNQPQHF. V and J are TRBV28 and TRBJ1-5; D might be TRBD1 (5 bases). Germline CDR1 reads MDHEN; CDR2 reads SYDVKM. V lost 6 bases and J lost 3, with 18 bases in between. This CDR3 has 16 amino acids.

This chain connects TRBV13 to TRBJ2-7; TRBD2 matches at 9 bases. The germline gives CDR1 PRHDT, CDR2 FYEKMQ (reference sequence). The CDR3 is 14 residues long. V lost 6 bases to trimming and J lost 6 bases; unmatched junction nucleotides: 9. The CDR3 bases are TGTGCCAGCAGTGAGGGGACTAGCTCGTCCGAGCAGTACTTC. Translation gives CASSEGTSSSEQYF. Supplemented by reference TRBV13 and TRBJ2-7, the full variable domain reads AAGVIQSPRHLIKEKRETATLKCYPIPRHDTVYWYQQGPGQDPQFLISFYEKMQSDKGSIPDRFSAQQFSDYHSELNMSSLELGDSALYFCASSEGTSSSEQYFGPGTRLTVT.

The chain combines TRBV19 with TRBJ2-1, with 8 bases fitting TRBD2. Germline-derived CDR1 and CDR2 are LNHDA and SQIVND (reference sequence). CDR3 length: 16 residues. V lost 5 bases and J lost 3; bases outside the gene matches: 9. CDR3 bases: TGTGCCAGTAGTCGTATTAGCGGGATCTACTACAATGAGCAGTTCTTC. Translation: CASSRISGIYYNEQFF.

The J gene is TRBJ2-3, the V gene TRBV9; the match to TRBD1 covers 12 bases. The CDR3 covers 19 residues. Germline V lookup: CDR1 SGDLS, CDR2 YYNGEE. V trimming: 4 bases; J trimming: 3 bases; junction bases outside the gene matches: 15. The CDR3, as DNA: TGTGCCAGCAGCTTACGTACGGGACAGGGGGCCGAGAGGACAGATACGCAGTATTTT. This gives the protein CASSLRTGQGAERTDTQYF. Looking up the rest from reference TRBV9 and TRBJ2-3 gives the full variable domain: DSGVTQTPKHLITATGQRVTLRCSPRSGDLSVYWYQQSLDQGLQFLIQYYNGEERAKGNILERFSAQQFPDLHSELNLSSLELGDSALYFCASSLRTGQGAERTDTQYFGPGTRLTVL.

This sequence joins TRBV7-3 and TRBJ1-2; 12 bases agree with TRBD1. The CDR3 length is 16 residues. Trimming removed 2 bases from V and 6 bases from J; junction bases left unmatched: 7. Germline CDR1 SGHTA, CDR2 FQGTGA. Here the CDR3 DNA reads TGTGCCAGCAGCTTATCAGGGGGACAGGGGGCCGATGGCTACACCTTC. As protein: CASSLSGGQGADGYTF.

This chain links TRBV29-1 with TRBJ1-1; 7 positions agree with TRBD1. Trimming removed 3 bases from V and 3 bases from J; junction bases left unmatched: 10. The CDR3 runs 15 residues. The germline V gene encodes CDR1 SQVTM and CDR2 ANQGSEA. The CDR3 DNA reads TGCAGCGTTGATTGGAGGGGGCGCGGTGACACTGAAGCTTTCTTT. Amino acid sequence: CSVDWRGRGDTEAFF.

The chain employs TRBV28 and TRBJ1-1; 9 bases map to TRBD1. Losses at the gene ends were 6 bases for V and 5 bases for J; bases not matched to a gene: 22. Germline V CDR1 and CDR2: MDHEN, SYDVKM. CDR3 length: 19 amino acids. This CDR3 reads CASSRGGRGQGFSFTEAFF. CDR3 coding DNA: TGTGCCAGCAGCCGAGGGGGTCGGGGACAGGGCTTCTCGTTTACTGAAGCTTTCTTT.

This clone turned up a few times. This chain uses TRBV28 with TRBJ1-2; D gene unclear. V was clipped by 5 bases and J by 6 bases, with 16 bases between them. The CDR3 contains 14 residues. CDR1 MDHEN and CDR2 SYDVKM come from the germline V gene. DNA of the CDR3: TGTGCCAGCAGTCTCCTACTATCGCAGGATGGCTACACCTTC. Protein: CASSLLLSQDGYTF.

The chain has TRBV28 and TRBJ2-2; TRBD1 aligns across 9 bases. CDR1 and CDR2 (germline): MDHEN, SYDVKM. J was trimmed by 0 bases and V by 6 bases; bases with no gene match: 2. The CDR3 length is 15 residues. CDR3: CASSGTGPNTGELFF. The CDR3 DNA reads as TGTGCCAGCAGCGGGACAGGGCCGAACACCGGGGAGCTGTTTTTT.

V and J are TRBV27 and TRBJ2-7; 9 bases are shared with TRBD1. From germline, CDR1 is MNHEY and CDR2 SMNVEV (reference sequence). V gave up 5 bases and J gave up 6 bases; unmatched junction bases: 11. The CDR3 covers 15 residues. In DNA form, the CDR3 reads TGTGCCAGCAGTCTAACAGGGGGCGGTTGGCCCGAGCAGTACTTC. Amino acids: CASSLTGGGWPEQYF.

V gene TRBV19 combines with J gene TRBJ1-5, with D tentatively TRBD1 (6 bases). The CDR3 length is 14 residues. Per germline, CDR1 LNHDA and CDR2 SQIVND (reference sequence). The V end lost 4 bases, the J end lost 4 bases, and 11 bases lay between the germline ends. CDR3 nucleotide sequence: TGTGCCAGTAGTAATGGACAGACTAATCAGCCCCAGCATTTT. Its translation: CASSNGQTNQPQHF.

The genes are TRBV5-1 and TRBJ1-1; D may be TRBD1 (6 bases). Germline-derived CDR1 and CDR2 are SGHRS and YFSETQ. The CDR3 is 14 residues long. Trimming took off 4 bases at V and 4 bases at J, with 14 bases between the two ends. CDR3 DNA: TGCGCCAGCAGCGTGCAACAGGGTGGCACTGAAGCTTTCTTT. It translates to CASSVQQGGTEAFF.

The CDR3, as DNA: TGTGCCAGCAGCCTTCGACAGGGAAAGGCCTATGGCTACACCTTC. Translating gives CASSLRQGKAYGYTF. This rearrangement joins TRBV5-6 to TRBJ1-2, with 7 bases identical to TRBD1. After removal of 4 bases from V and 4 bases from J, the junction contained 10 bases not matched to a gene. The CDR3 is 15 amino acids. Germline loops: CDR1 SGHDT, CDR2 YYEEEE.

The V gene is TRBV6-1, the J gene TRBJ2-1; D is unresolved. This CDR3 is 12 amino acids long. V lost 2 bases to trimming and J lost 10 bases, with 9 bases between them. Germline CDR1 reads MNHNS; CDR2 reads SASEGT. The CDR3 DNA follows: TGTGCCAGCAGTGAACAGTCTGGGGAGCAGTTCTTC. Translated, it gives CASSEQSGEQFF.

This chain uses TRBV19 with TRBJ2-1; TRBD2 matches at 11 bases. CDR3 size: 18 residues. Trimming cost V 5 bases and J 4 bases; bases outside gene matches: 13. Germline CDR1 is LNHDA and CDR2 is SQIVND (reference sequence). For the CDR3, the DNA is TGTGCCAGTAGTTCAGGGACTAGCGGAAAGGTCATTTACAATGAGCAGTTCTTC. Its translation: CASSSGTSGKVIYNEQFF.

CDR3 coding DNA: TGTGCCAGCAGTTACTCGATTTGGGGGCGAGGCGGGGAGCTGTTTTTT. Translated, it gives CASSYSIWGRGGELFF. V is TRBV6-5 and J is TRBJ2-2; D perhaps matches TRBD1 (6 bases). Trimming removed 0 bases at V and 7 bases at J, with 15 bases between. In germline, CDR1 is MNHEY, CDR2 SVGAGI. The CDR3 runs to 16 residues.

The V call is TRBV29-1, the J call TRBJ2-1; D is ambiguous. CDR3 length equals 11 residues. The germline V and J ends were trimmed by 4 bases and 6 bases, with 7 bases remaining between them. Per the germline V gene, CDR1 is SQVTM and CDR2 is ANQGSEA. The CDR3 DNA follows: TGCAGCGTTGTTGTGGCCAATGAGCAGTTCTTC. Its protein is CSVVVANEQFF.

The chain combines TRBV7-6 with TRBJ2-3; 7 bases agree with TRBD2. Per germline, CDR1 SGHVS and CDR2 FNYEAQ. After removal of 1 base from V and 1 base from J, the junction contained 5 bases not matched to a gene. The CDR3 sequence is 16 residues long. CDR3 DNA: TGTGCCAGCAGCTTAGGCGCTAGCGGACGCACAGATACGCAGTATTTT. The encoded protein is CASSLGASGRTDTQYF. The full variable domain, with the rest looked up from reference TRBV7-6 and TRBJ2-3, is GAGVSQSPRYKVTKRGQDVALRCDPISGHVSLYWYRQALGQGPEFLTYFNYEAQQDKSGLPNDRFSAERPEGSISTLTIQRTEQRDSAMYRCASSLGASGRTDTQYFGPGTRLTVL.

This clone was recorded only once. The V and J genes are TRBV9 and TRBJ1-4; a weak D match, TRBD1 (6 bases). The V and J ends lost 0 bases and 4 bases respectively, with 16 bases between them. This CDR3 has 17 amino acids. Germline V gene data show CDR1 as SGDLS and CDR2 as YYNGEE. The CDR3 reads CASSVEELGRGNEKLFF. The CDR3 DNA is TGTGCCAGCAGCGTAGAAGAATTGGGCAGGGGTAATGAAAAACTGTTTTTT.

The chain links TRBV6-2 or TRBV6-3 to TRBJ2-1, with D possibly matching TRBD1 (6 bases). Trimming removed 2 bases at V and 4 bases at J, with 24 bases between. The germline gives CDR1 MNHEY, CDR2 SVGEGT. The CDR3 loop spans 19 amino acids. CDR3 region: CASSYEGEHLDKGYNEQFF. CDR3 sequence (DNA): TGTGCCAGCAGTTACGAGGGGGAACACTTAGACAAGGGGTACAATGAGCAGTTCTTC.

This clone appeared a single time. The chain has TRBV24-1 and TRBJ1-2; D ambiguous. The CDR3 sequence is 12 residues long. Trimming removed 4 bases at V and 1 base at J, with 3 bases between. The germline gives CDR1 KGHDR, CDR2 SFDVKD. CDR3 region: CATSDGNYGYTF. The CDR3 DNA follows: TGTGCCACCAGTGACGGTAACTATGGCTACACCTTC.

This clone was counted ten times or more. V is TRBV11-2 and J is TRBJ2-2; D unresolved. Germline V gene sequence: CDR1 SGHAT, CDR2 FQNNGV. CDR3 length equals 13 residues. Trimming removed 2 bases from V and 6 bases from J, with 7 bases in between. The CDR3 sequence is CASSLRVSGELFF. The CDR3 DNA sequence: TGTGCCAGCAGCTTAAGGGTGTCCGGGGAGCTGTTTTTT.

This chain links TRBV25-1 with TRBJ2-7; tentatively, D is TRBD1 or TRBD2 (5 bases each). Trimming removed 4 bases at V and 7 bases at J, with 20 bases between. Per the germline V gene, CDR1 is MGHDK and CDR2 is SYGVNS. This CDR3 region has 15 residues. The CDR3 region has the DNA TGTGCCAGCAGTGGACACCGGGACGTGACTGGTGAGCAGTACTTC. Translating gives CASSGHRDVTGEQYF.

The genes are TRBV5-1 and TRBJ2-1, with a possible D match to TRBD2 (6 bases). This CDR3 contains 15 residues. V was clipped by 4 bases and J by 4 bases, with 15 bases between them. Germline CDR1 SGHRS, CDR2 YFSETQ. CDR3 residues: CASSTGGTLYNEQFF. The CDR3 DNA follows: TGCGCCAGCAGCACAGGAGGGACCTTGTACAATGAGCAGTTCTTC.